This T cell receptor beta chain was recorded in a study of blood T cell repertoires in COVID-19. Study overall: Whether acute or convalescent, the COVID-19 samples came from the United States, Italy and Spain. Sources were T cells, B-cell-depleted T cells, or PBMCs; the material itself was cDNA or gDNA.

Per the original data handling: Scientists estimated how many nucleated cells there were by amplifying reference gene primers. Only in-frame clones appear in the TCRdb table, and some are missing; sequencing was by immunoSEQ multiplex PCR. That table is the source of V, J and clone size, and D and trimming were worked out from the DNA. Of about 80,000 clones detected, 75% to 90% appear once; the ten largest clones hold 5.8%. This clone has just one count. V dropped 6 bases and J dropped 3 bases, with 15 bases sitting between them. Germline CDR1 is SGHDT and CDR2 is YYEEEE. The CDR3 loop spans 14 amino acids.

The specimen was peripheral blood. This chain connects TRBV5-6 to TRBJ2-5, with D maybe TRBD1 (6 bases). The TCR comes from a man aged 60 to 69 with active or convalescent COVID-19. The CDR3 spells CASTPQGVEETQYF. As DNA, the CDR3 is TGTGCCAGCACCCCACAGGGAGTTGAAGAGACCCAGTACTTC.